Below are 20 T cell receptor beta chains sequenced from a single sample in a study of blood T cells in healthy people across ages. Alongside a J-beta primer mix, a sample-barcoded 5' primer served in a second PCR lasting about 6 to 11 cycles. TCRdb reanalysed the 5' RACE reads using MiXCR and keeps one entry per CDR3 protein. The table lists roughly 1.4 million distinct CDR3 sequences, 59% of them singletons, with 5.5% to 8% in the top ten. The source material was blood. Receptors originate from a man between 18 and 35 years old in good health.

This CDR3 reads CASSQQGSGQYF. In DNA form, the CDR3 reads TGTGCCAGCTCACAACAGGGTTCTGGGCAGTACTTC. This chain connects TRBV18 to TRBJ2-5; tentative D call: TRBD1 (6 bases). V shed 4 bases and J shed 11 bases, with 14 bases lying between them. The CDR3 has 12 amino acids. CDR1 and CDR2 (germline): KGHSH, LQKENI.

The chain employs TRBV7-2 and TRBJ2-3; D remains ambiguous. With 1 base removed from V and 6 bases from J, the gap between germline ends came to 14 bases. Germline CDR1 SGHTA, CDR2 FQGNSA. The CDR3 runs 15 residues. The CDR3 sequence: CASSLGPSSSDTQYF. The CDR3 bases are TGTGCCAGCAGCTTAGGCCCCAGCAGTTCGGATACGCAGTATTTT.

The V and J genes are TRBV7-2 and TRBJ2-5; 8 bases are shared with TRBD1. The closer fit of TRBJ2-7 to the DNA end suggests the J call may be wrong. Germline V lookup: CDR1 SGHTA, CDR2 FQGNSA. CDR3 length equals 15 residues. The CDR3 nucleotides are TGTGCCAGCAGCCCTGGGACAGGATTCGAATACGAGCAGTACTTC. This codes for CASSPGTGFEYEQYF.

The gene calls are TRBV12-3 or TRBV12-4 and TRBJ2-1, with D perhaps matching TRBD2 (6 bases). This CDR3 has 18 residues. V was trimmed by 1 base and J by 3 bases, leaving 19 bases between them. CDR3 nucleotide sequence: TGTGCCAGCAGTTTAGAACGGATACCGGGACTCAGCTACAATGAGCAGTTCTTC. The encoded protein is CASSLERIPGLSYNEQFF.

This chain uses TRBV20-1 with TRBJ2-3; D may be TRBD2 (5 bases). Germline lookup yields CDR1 DFQATT and CDR2 SNEGSKA (reference sequence). There are 16 residues in the CDR3. V was trimmed by 5 bases and J by 4 bases, leaving 22 bases between them. Here the CDR3 DNA reads TGCAGTGCTTATACTCTTGGGAGAACTCGATCAGATACGCAGTATTTT. It specifies CSAYTLGRTRSDTQYF.

This clonotype was detected a few times. The V call is TRBV12-3 or TRBV12-4, the J call TRBJ2-7, with TRBD1 identical over 10 bases. Trimming cost V 5 bases and J 4 bases; bases outside gene matches: 5. The CDR3 sequence is 14 residues long. The CDR3 loop reads CASSAGQGVYEQYF. The CDR3 DNA sequence: TGTGCCAGCAGTGCCGGACAGGGGGTTTACGAGCAGTACTTC.

The sample holds a few counts of this clonotype. V is TRBV20-1 and J is TRBJ2-7, with D hard to call. Trimming pared 3 bases from V and 1 base from J, leaving 10 bases between. Germline V gene data show CDR1 as DFQATT and CDR2 as SNEGSKA (reference sequence). The CDR3 extends over 13 amino acids. DNA of the CDR3: TGCAGTGCTAGCGGGCCCCTTTCCTACGAGCAGTACTTC. Its translation: CSASGPLSYEQYF.

This clonotype was seen more than once but under ten times. The V call is TRBV6-4, the J call TRBJ2-1; 7 bases align to TRBD2. V lost 0 bases to trimming and J lost 6 bases; unmatched junction nucleotides: 8. The CDR3 length is 16 residues. CDR1 is MRHNA and CDR2 is SNTAGT in the germline V gene. CDR3 sequence (DNA): TGTGCCAGCAGTGACTCGGCTAGCGGTGATACCAATGAGCAGTTCTTC. Encoded protein: CASSDSASGDTNEQFF.

This clonotype has a handful of counts. This chain connects TRBV5-1 to TRBJ2-3; D not resolved. V was pared by 2 bases and J by 1 base, with 11 bases between. The CDR3 has 15 amino acids. Germline V gives CDR1 SGHRS, CDR2 YFSETQ. For the CDR3, the DNA is TGCGCCAGCAGCTTCAATGGGCAGCGCACAGATACGCAGTATTTT. Its translation is CASSFNGQRTDTQYF.

The gene calls are TRBV27 and TRBJ2-7, with D maybe TRBD2 (5 bases). The germline V and J ends were trimmed by 0 bases and 0 bases, with 15 bases remaining between them. The CDR3 consists of 17 residues. Per the germline V gene, CDR1 is MNHEY and CDR2 is SMNVEV (reference sequence). CDR3 loop: CASSLSFGDRGSYEQYF. The DNA of the CDR3 is TGTGCCAGCAGTTTATCTTTTGGGGATCGGGGCTCCTACGAGCAGTACTTC.

The gene calls are TRBV7-2 and TRBJ2-1; 10 nucleotides align to TRBD2. The V segment lost 5 bases and the J segment 9 bases; nucleotides outside the gene matches: 10. There are 15 residues in the CDR3. CDR1 and CDR2 (germline): SGHTA, FQGNSA. CDR3 sequence (DNA): TGTGCCAGCAGCCTACTGAGCGGGAGGGCGGGTGAGCAGTTCTTC. Translation: CASSLLSGRAGEQFF.

The V gene is TRBV29-1, the J gene TRBJ2-1; D may be TRBD1 or TRBD2 (6 bases each). The end of the DNA fits TRBJ2-7 better, so the J call may be wrong. CDR1 SQVTM and CDR2 ANQGSEA come from the germline V gene. This CDR3 is 13 amino acids long. CDR3 loop: CSVAGAWDNEQYF. The CDR3 DNA reads as TGCAGCGTTGCGGGGGCATGGGACAATGAGCAGTACTTC.

The CDR3 spells CASSYSSVGAGETQYF. CDR3 nucleotides: TGTGCCAGCAGTTACTCCAGCGTGGGGGCGGGAGAGACCCAGTACTTC. The V gene is TRBV6-2 or TRBV6-3, the J gene TRBJ2-5; D might be TRBD1 (6 bases). Trimming took off 0 bases at V and 4 bases at J, with 15 bases between the two ends. The CDR3 has 16 residues. CDR1 is MNHEY and CDR2 is SVGEGT in the germline V gene.

The chain joins TRBV4-1 to TRBJ1-5; tentatively, D is TRBD1 (5 bases). The CDR3 has 16 residues. Trimming removed 1 base from V and 6 bases from J, with 16 bases in between. The germline CDR1 and CDR2 sequences are MGHRA and YSYEKL. The chain's CDR3 is CASSQAGGGLGQPQHF. CDR3 nucleotides: TGCGCCAGCAGCCAAGCGGGGGGGGGTCTTGGTCAGCCCCAGCATTTT.

The chain is built from TRBV6-5 and TRBJ2-5; 8 bases map to TRBD2. The J call may be incorrect, as the DNA end agrees better with TRBJ2-7. CDR1 is MNHEY, CDR2 SVGAGI, per germline. This CDR3 contains 14 residues. As DNA, the CDR3 is TGTGCCAGCAGGGCACTAGCGGCGTTGTACGAGCAGTACTTC. Protein sequence: CASRALAALYEQYF.

This clonotype turned up a few times. The chain has TRBV20-1 and TRBJ2-5; the match to TRBD2 covers 7 bases. Matching the DNA end better, TRBJ2-7 makes the J call doubtful. CDR3 size: 13 residues. Germline CDR1 reads DFQATT; CDR2 reads SNEGSKA (reference sequence). CDR3 region: CSASGTTFGEQYF. The DNA of the CDR3 is TGCAGTGCTAGTGGGACTACTTTCGGCGAGCAGTACTTC.

This clonotype was observed a few times. The chain joins TRBV6-5 to TRBJ1-1; D gene ambiguous. The germline gives CDR1 MNHEY, CDR2 SVGAGI. Trimming cost V 5 bases and J 4 bases, with 14 bases left between them. The CDR3 has 14 residues. The CDR3: CASSPPPGFTEAFF. The CDR3 DNA reads as TGTGCCAGCAGTCCCCCTCCCGGGTTCACTGAAGCTTTCTTT.

This clonotype came up a few times. V gene TRBV21-1 combines with J gene TRBJ1-5; the D call in the table, TRBD1, was not verified against the DNA. TRBV21-1 is listed as a pseudogene. The CDR3 runs to 12 residues. The DNA for the CDR3 is TGTGCCAGCAGCATGGGGGTCGCGCCCCAGCATTTT. It specifies CASSMGVAPQHF.

This chain's CDR3 is CASRAGSSYNSPLHF. As DNA, the CDR3 is TGTGCCAGCAGGGCCGGGAGCTCCTATAATTCACCCCTCCACTTT. The rearrangement joins TRBV7-9 to TRBJ1-6; no definite D call. V lost 6 bases and J 0 bases, leaving 9 bases between the germline ends. Looked up from germline, CDR1 is SEHNR and CDR2 is FQNEAQ (reference sequence). This CDR3 spans 15 amino acids.

The chain uses TRBV6-4 and TRBJ2-5; D uncertain. The CDR3 extends over 13 amino acids. Trimming left V 3 bases short and J 5 bases short, with 10 bases between. Per the germline V gene, CDR1 is MRHNA and CDR2 is SNTAGT. CDR3 sequence: CASSETSGETQYF. CDR3 coding DNA: TGTGCCAGCAGTGAAACATCCGGGGAGACCCAGTACTTC.